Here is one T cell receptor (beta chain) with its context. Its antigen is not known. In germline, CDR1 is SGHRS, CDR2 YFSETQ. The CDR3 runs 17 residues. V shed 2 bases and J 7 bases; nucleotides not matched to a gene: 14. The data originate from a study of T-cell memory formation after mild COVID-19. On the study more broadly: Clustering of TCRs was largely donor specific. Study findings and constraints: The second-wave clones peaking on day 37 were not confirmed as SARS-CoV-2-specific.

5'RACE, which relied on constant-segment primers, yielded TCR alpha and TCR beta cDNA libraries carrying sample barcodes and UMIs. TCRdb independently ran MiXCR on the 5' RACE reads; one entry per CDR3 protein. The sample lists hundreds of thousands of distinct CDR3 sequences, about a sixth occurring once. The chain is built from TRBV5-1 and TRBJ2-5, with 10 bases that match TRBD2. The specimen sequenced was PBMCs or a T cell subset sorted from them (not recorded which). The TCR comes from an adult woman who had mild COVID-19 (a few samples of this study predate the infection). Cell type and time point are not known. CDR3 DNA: TGCGCCAGCAGCTTCGGAACTAGCGGGACGTCCCCTGGGACCCAGTACTTC. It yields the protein CASSFGTSGTSPGTQYF. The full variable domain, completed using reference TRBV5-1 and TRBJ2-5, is KAGVTQTPRYLIKTRGQQVTLSCSPISGHRSVSWYQQTPGQGLQFLFEYFSETQRNKGNFPGRFSGRQFSNSRSEMNVSTLELGDSALYLCASSFGTSGTSPGTQYFGPGTRLLVL.